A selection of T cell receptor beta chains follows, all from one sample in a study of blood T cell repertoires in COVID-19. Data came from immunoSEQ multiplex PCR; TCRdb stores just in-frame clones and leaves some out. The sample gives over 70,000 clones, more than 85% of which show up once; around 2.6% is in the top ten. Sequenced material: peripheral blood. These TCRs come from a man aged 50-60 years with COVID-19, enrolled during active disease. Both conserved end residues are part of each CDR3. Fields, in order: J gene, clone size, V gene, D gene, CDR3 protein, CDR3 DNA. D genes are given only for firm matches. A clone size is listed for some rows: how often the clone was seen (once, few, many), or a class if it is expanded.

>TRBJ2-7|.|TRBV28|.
CASSRLLTYEQYF
TGTGCCAGCAGCAGACTGCTAACCTACGAGCAGTACTTC
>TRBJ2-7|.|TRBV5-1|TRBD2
CASSSLGGSLGEQYF
TGCGCCAGCAGCTCCCTGGGCGGGAGTTTAGGCGAGCAGTACTTC
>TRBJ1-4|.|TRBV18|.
CASSRLPGTNEKLFF
TGTGCCAGCTCTCGGCTCCCAGGAACTAATGAAAAACTGTTTTTT
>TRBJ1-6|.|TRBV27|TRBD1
CASRGQGQGNSPLHF
TGTGCCAGCAGGGGTCAGGGACAGGGCAATTCACCCCTCCACTTT
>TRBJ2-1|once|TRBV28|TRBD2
CASSLGLKGPGGNEQFF
TGTGCCAGCAGTTTAGGTTTGAAAGGTCCGGGAGGCAATGAGCAGTTCTTC
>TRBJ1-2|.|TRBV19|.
CASIADSSNYGYTF
TGTGCCAGTATCGCGGACAGCTCTAACTATGGCTACACCTTC
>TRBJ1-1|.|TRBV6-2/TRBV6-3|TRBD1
CASSLTGAYTEAFF
TGTGCCAGCAGTCTGACAGGGGCCTACACTGAAGCTTTCTTT
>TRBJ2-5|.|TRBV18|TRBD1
CASSPKELSGGPETQYF
TGTGCCAGCTCACCAAAGGAGCTCTCAGGGGGCCCAGAGACCCAGTACTTC
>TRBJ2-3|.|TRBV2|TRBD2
CASSEGGRASDTQYF
TGTGCCAGCAGTGAAGGTGGGAGGGCCTCAGATACGCAGTATTTT
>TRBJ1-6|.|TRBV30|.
CAWSVRRNNSPLHF
TGTGCCTGGAGTGTACGGCGGAATAATTCACCCCTCCACTTT
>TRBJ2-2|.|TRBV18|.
CASSLRQVYNTGELFF
TGTGCCAGCTCACTACGACAGGTTTACAACACCGGGGAGCTGTTTTTT
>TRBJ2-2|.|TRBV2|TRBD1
CASSGDRDTGELFF
TGTGCCAGCAGTGGAGACAGGGACACCGGGGAGCTGTTTTTT
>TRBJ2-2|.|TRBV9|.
CASSVGTLADSGELFF
TGTGCCAGCAGCGTAGGGACACTGGCGGATTCCGGGGAGCTGTTTTTT
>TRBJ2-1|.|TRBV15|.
CATSPQGTGAGYNEQFF
TGTGCCACCAGCCCTCAAGGGACGGGAGCAGGGTACAATGAGCAGTTCTTC
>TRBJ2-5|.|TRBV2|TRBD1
CASSLDGQGTETQYF
TGTGCCAGCAGTTTAGATGGACAGGGGACAGAGACCCAGTACTTC
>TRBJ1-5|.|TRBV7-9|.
CASSLDSNQPQHF
TGTGCCAGCAGCCTAGACAGTAATCAGCCCCAGCATTTT
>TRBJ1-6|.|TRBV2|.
CASSGDHNSPLHF
TGTGCCAGCAGCGGAGACCATAATTCACCCCTCCACTTT
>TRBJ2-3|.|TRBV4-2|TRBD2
CASSPGLAGGKDTQYF
TGTGCCAGCAGCCCGGGGCTAGCGGGAGGTAAAGATACGCAGTATTTT
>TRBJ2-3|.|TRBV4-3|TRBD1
CASSQVPGQFISVSDTQYF
TGCGCCAGCAGCCAAGTCCCGGGACAGTTTATAAGTGTGTCAGATACGCAGTATTTT
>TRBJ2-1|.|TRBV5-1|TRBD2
CASSWTSGSHNEQFF
TGCGCCAGCAGCTGGACTAGCGGGAGCCACAATGAGCAGTTCTTC
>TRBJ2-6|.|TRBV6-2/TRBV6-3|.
CASSNPGVRAGANVLTF
TGTGCCAGCAGCAACCCAGGGGTGCGGGCAGGGGCCAACGTCCTGACTTTC
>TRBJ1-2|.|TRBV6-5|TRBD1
CASSFQGWDRLYGYTF
TGTGCCAGCAGTTTCCAAGGATGGGACAGACTCTATGGCTACACCTTC
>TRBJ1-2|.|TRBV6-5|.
CASSTAGGYGYTF
TGTGCCAGCTCCACAGCTGGAGGCTATGGCTACACCTTC
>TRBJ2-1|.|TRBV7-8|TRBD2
CASSLGPSGSYNEQFF
TGTGCCAGCAGCTTGGGGCCTAGCGGCTCCTACAATGAGCAGTTCTTC
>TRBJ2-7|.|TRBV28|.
CASSFDGKSYEQYF
TGTGCCAGCAGTTTTGATGGCAAATCCTACGAGCAGTACTTC
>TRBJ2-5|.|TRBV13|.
CASSRDGKETQYF
TGTGCCAGCAGCCGGGATGGGAAAGAGACCCAGTACTTC
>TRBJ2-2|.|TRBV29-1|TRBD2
CSVGRLAGAGVKTGELFF
TGCAGCGTCGGAAGACTAGCGGGAGCTGGGGTAAAGACCGGGGAGCTGTTTTTT
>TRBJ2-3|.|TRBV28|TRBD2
CASSLVGPSGRAASTDTQYF
TGTGCCAGCAGTTTGGTAGGCCCGAGCGGGAGGGCCGCTAGCACAGATACGCAGTATTTT
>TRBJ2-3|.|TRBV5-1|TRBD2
CASSGKLAVSTDTQYF
TGCGCCAGCAGCGGTAAACTAGCGGTCAGCACAGATACGCAGTATTTT
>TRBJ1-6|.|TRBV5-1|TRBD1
CASSLTTGTGSPLHF
TGCGCCAGCAGCTTAACGACAGGGACAGGATCACCCCTCCACTTT
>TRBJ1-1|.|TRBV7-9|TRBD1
CASSLGTGKNTEAFF
TGTGCCAGCAGCTTAGGGACAGGGAAAAACACTGAAGCTTTCTTT
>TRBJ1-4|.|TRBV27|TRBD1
CASSSWDRVEEKLFF
TGTGCCAGCAGTTCCTGGGACAGGGTGGAGGAAAAACTGTTTTTT
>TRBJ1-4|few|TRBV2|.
CASSEPGSHNEKLFF
TGTGCCAGCAGTGAACCCGGGAGCCATAATGAAAAACTGTTTTTT
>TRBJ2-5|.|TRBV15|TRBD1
CATSRDPSPGGGETQYF
TGTGCCACCAGCAGAGATCCTTCCCCAGGGGGCGGAGAGACCCAGTACTTC
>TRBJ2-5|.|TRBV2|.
CASSIQGMETQYF
TGTGCCAGCAGTATACAGGGAATGGAGACCCAGTACTTC
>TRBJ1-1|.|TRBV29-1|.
CSVRVGTIEAFF
TGCAGCGTTCGAGTCGGGACAATTGAAGCTTTCTTT
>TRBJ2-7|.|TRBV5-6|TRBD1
CASSPTAGQGYEQYF
TGTGCCAGCAGCCCAACGGCCGGACAGGGGTACGAGCAGTACTTC
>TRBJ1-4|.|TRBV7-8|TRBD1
CASSFGTANEKLFF
TGTGCCAGCAGCTTCGGGACAGCGAATGAAAAACTGTTTTTT
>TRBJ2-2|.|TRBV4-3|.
CASSQDLRGWNGELFF
TGCGCCAGCAGCCAAGATTTACGCGGCTGGAACGGGGAGCTGTTTTTT
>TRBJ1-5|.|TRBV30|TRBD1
CAWGPQGAQPQHF
TGTGCCTGGGGGCCACAGGGGGCTCAGCCCCAGCATTTT
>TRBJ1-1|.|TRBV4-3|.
CASSQVSKETEAFF
TGCGCCAGCAGCCAGGTATCGAAGGAGACTGAAGCTTTCTTT
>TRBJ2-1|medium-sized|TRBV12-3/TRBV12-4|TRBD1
CASSQGQGHEQFF
TGTGCCAGCAGTCAAGGACAGGGGCATGAGCAGTTCTTC
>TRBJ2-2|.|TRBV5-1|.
CASSSFGTSGELFF
TGCGCCAGCAGCTCATTCGGGACATCTGGGGAGCTGTTTTTT
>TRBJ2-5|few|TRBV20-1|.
CSAEGGETQYF
TGCAGTGCAGAGGGGGGGGAGACCCAGTACTTC
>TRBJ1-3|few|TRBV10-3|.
CAISEGVFSGNTIYF
TGTGCCATCAGTGAAGGGGTTTTCTCTGGAAACACCATATATTTT
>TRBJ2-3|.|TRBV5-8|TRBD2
CASSQASGRAVDTQYF
TGTGCCAGCAGCCAAGCCAGCGGGAGGGCTGTAGATACGCAGTATTTT
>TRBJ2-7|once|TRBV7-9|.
CASSYRGWYEQYF
TGTGCCAGCAGCTATAGGGGATGGTACGAGCAGTACTTC
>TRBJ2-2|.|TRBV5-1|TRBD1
CASSTGQAPGELFF
TGCGCCAGCAGCACCGGACAGGCTCCCGGGGAGCTGTTTTTT
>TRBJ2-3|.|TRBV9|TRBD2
CASSAAGTSVPDTQYF
TGTGCCAGCAGCGCAGCCGGGACTAGCGTACCAGATACGCAGTATTTT
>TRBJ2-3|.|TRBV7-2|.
CASSLDFAYPRGDTQYF
TGTGCCAGCAGCTTAGATTTCGCGTATCCCCGGGGAGATACGCAGTATTTT
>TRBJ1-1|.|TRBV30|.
CAWSKNIRQGAFF
TGTGCCTGGAGTAAGAATATTCGCCAGGGAGCTTTCTTT